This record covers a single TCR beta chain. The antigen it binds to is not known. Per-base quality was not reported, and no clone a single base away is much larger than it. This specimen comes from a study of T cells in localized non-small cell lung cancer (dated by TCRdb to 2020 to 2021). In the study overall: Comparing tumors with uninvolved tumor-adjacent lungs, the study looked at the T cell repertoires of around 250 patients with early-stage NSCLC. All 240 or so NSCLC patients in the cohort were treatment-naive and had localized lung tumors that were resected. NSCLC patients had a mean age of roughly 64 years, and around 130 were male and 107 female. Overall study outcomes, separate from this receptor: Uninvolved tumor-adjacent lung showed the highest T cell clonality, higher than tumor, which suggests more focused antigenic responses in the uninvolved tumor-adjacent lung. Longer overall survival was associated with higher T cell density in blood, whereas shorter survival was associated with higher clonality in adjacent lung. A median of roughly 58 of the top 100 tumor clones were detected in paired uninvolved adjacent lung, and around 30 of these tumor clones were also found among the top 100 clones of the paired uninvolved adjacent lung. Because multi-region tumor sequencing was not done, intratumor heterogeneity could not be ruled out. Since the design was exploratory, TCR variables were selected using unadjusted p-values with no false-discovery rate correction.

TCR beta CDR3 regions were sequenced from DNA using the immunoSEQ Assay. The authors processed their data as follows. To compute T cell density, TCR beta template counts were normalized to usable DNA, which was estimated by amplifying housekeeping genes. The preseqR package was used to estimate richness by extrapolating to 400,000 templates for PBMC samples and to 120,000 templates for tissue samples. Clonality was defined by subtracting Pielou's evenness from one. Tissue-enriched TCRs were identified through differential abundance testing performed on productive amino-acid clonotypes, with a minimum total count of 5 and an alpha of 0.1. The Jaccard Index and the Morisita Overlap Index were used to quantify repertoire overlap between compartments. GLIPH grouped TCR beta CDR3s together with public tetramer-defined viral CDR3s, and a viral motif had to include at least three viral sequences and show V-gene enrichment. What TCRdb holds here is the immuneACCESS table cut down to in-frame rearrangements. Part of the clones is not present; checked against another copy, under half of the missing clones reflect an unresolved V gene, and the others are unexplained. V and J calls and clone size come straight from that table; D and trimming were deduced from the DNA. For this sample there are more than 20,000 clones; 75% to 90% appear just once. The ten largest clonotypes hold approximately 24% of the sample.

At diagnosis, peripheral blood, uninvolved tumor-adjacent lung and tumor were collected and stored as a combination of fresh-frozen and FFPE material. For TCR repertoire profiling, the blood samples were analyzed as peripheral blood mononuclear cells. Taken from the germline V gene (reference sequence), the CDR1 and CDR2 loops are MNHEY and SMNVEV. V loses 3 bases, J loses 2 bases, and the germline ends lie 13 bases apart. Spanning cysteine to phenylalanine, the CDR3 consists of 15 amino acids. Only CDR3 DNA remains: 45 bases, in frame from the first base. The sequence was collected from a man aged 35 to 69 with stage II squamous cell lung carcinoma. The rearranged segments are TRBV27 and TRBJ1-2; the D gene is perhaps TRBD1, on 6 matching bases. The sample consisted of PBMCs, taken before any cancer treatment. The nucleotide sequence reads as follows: TGTGCCAGCAGTTTGAGGTCAGACAGGAACTATGGCTACACCTTC. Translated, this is CASSLRSDRNYGYTF.